Each of the 27 T cell receptor beta chains below was sequenced from the same sample in a study of CD8+ T cells in alopecia areata. Once RNA had been extracted, it was reverse transcribed into cDNA to act as the sequencing template. Sequencing used immunoSEQ multiplex PCR; TCRdb keeps in-frame clones, though not all of them. The data hold fewer than 200,000 clones, with around 59% observed a single time. The treatment denotes: oral pan-JAK inhibitor, 5-10 mg twice daily. Sequences were derived from CD4+ T cells sorted from blood, sampled at week 24, from a patient treated with tofacitinib. These receptors were obtained from a human donor with alopecia areata.

This clone appeared once. The gene calls are TRBV4-2 and TRBJ1-6; a weak D match, TRBD1 (5 bases). Germline V gene sequence: CDR1 LGHNA, CDR2 YNFKEQ. Trimming removed 4 bases at V and 12 bases at J, with 19 bases between. The CDR3 runs to 15 residues. Here the CDR3 DNA reads TGTGCCAGCAGCCCAGACAGACCCGGACGGGTACCCCTCCACTTT. Translating gives CASSPDRPGRVPLHF.

CDR3 loop: CARDRRRSYEQYF. The CDR3 region has the DNA TGTGCCAGGGACAGGCGACGCTCCTACGAGCAGTACTTC. This chain connects TRBV25-1 to TRBJ2-7; 7 nucleotides match TRBD1. Germline assignment: CDR1 MGHDK and CDR2 SYGVNS. J gave up 0 bases and V 9 bases, and 5 bases lay outside the gene matches. There are 13 residues in the CDR3.

The gene calls are TRBV27 and TRBJ2-3; tentative D call: TRBD1 (6 bases). Trimming shortened V by 7 bases and J by 2 bases, and 16 bases separated the two germline ends. The CDR3 spans 15 residues. Germline CDR1 MNHEY, CDR2 SMNVEV (reference sequence). CDR3 DNA: TGTGCCAGCACCGAGACAGGTTATTCCACAGATACGCAGTATTTT. Amino acids: CASTETGYSTDTQYF.

This clone was picked up one time. This chain joins TRBV29-1 and TRBJ1-1; D is unclear. Germline assignment: CDR1 SQVTM and CDR2 ANQGSEA. Trimming removed 1 base at V and 3 bases at J, with 15 bases between. This CDR3 is 15 amino acids long. The CDR3 protein is CSVEAPRVAYTEAFF. As DNA, the CDR3 is TGCAGCGTTGAAGCCCCCCGGGTTGCGTACACTGAAGCTTTCTTT. Together with reference TRBV29-1 and TRBJ1-1, the CDR3 gives the full variable domain: SAVISQKPSRDICQRGTSLTIQCQVDSQVTMMFWYRQQPGQSLTLIATANQGSEATYESGFVIDKFPISRPNLTFSTLTVSNMSPEDSSIYLCSVEAPRVAYTEAFFGQGTRLTVV.

This clone has only a few counts. This chain connects TRBV29-1 to TRBJ1-1, with 7 bases aligning to TRBD1. Trimming at V came to 2 bases and at J to 0 bases, leaving 3 bases not matched to a gene. CDR3 size: 14 residues. CDR1 is SQVTM, CDR2 ANQGSEA, per germline. The CDR3 region has the DNA TGCAGCGTTGAAATGGACAGGATGAACACTGAAGCTTTCTTT. Translation gives CSVEMDRMNTEAFF.

This rearrangement joins TRBV29-1 to TRBJ2-5; D gene uncertain. The closer fit of TRBJ2-7 to the DNA end suggests the J call may be wrong. CDR3 length: 15 amino acids. From germline, CDR1 is SQVTM and CDR2 ANQGSEA. The CDR3 sequence: CSVVGVSGSIPEQYF. CDR3 DNA sequence: TGCAGCGTTGTCGGAGTGTCGGGCTCTATTCCCGAGCAGTACTTC.

The chain links TRBV5-1 to TRBJ1-2; the D is unclear. The CDR3 consists of 13 residues. Germline V gene sequence: CDR1 SGHRS, CDR2 YFSETQ. Trimming shortened V by 0 bases and J by 6 bases, and 9 bases separated the two germline ends. The CDR3 loop is CASSLAENDGYTF. DNA of the CDR3: TGCGCCAGCAGCTTGGCAGAAAACGATGGCTACACCTTC.

The chain links TRBV2 to TRBJ1-1, with 7 bases lining up with TRBD1. V dropped 1 base and J dropped 6; count of bases not matched to a gene: 2. CDR3 length: 13 residues. In germline, CDR1 is SNHLY, CDR2 FYNNEI. CDR3 amino acids: CASSEDRGAEAFF. The DNA of the CDR3 is TGTGCCAGCAGTGAAGACAGGGGAGCTGAAGCTTTCTTT.

The chain uses TRBV4-2 and TRBJ1-2, with no clear D. Germline V gives CDR1 LGHNA, CDR2 YNFKEQ. V lost 2 bases and J 8 bases, leaving 15 bases between the germline ends. There are 14 residues in the CDR3. CDR3 nucleotides: TGTGCCAGCAGCCAAACCCCTACGTTGGGGGGCTACACCTTC. As protein: CASSQTPTLGGYTF.

The V and J genes are TRBV29-1 and TRBJ2-5, with D possibly being TRBD1 or TRBD2 (5 bases each). V dropped 3 bases and J dropped 5 bases, with 10 bases sitting between them. The CDR3 has 12 residues. CDR1 SQVTM and CDR2 ANQGSEA come from the germline V gene. CDR3 DNA: TGCAGCGTTGATGGGGGTGACGAGACCCAGTACTTC. Translation gives CSVDGGDETQYF. The full variable domain, rest sourced from reference TRBV29-1 and TRBJ2-5, is SAVISQKPSRDICQRGTSLTIQCQVDSQVTMMFWYRQQPGQSLTLIATANQGSEATYESGFVIDKFPISRPNLTFSTLTVSNMSPEDSSIYLCSVDGGDETQYFGPGTRLLVL.

This chain links TRBV30 with TRBJ1-2; D call uncertain. V lost 4 bases and J lost 0, with 3 bases in between. This CDR3 spans 11 amino acids. CDR1 is GTSNPN and CDR2 is SVGIG in the germline V gene (reference sequence). DNA for the CDR3: TGTGCCTGGACTACTAACTATGGCTACACCTTC. Protein: CAWTTNYGYTF.

This clone has a single count. This rearrangement joins TRBV30 to TRBJ1-1; no reliable D call. Germline CDR1 and CDR2: GTSNPN and SVGIG (reference sequence). The CDR3 is 15 amino acids. Trimming removed 0 bases at V and 0 bases at J, with 11 bases between. CDR3 residues: CAWSVVGKVNTEAFF. The CDR3 DNA sequence: TGTGCCTGGAGTGTCGTGGGGAAGGTGAACACTGAAGCTTTCTTT.

The J gene is TRBJ1-6, the V gene TRBV7-2; 7 bases map to TRBD1. Germline CDR1 reads SGHTA; CDR2 reads FQGNSA. This CDR3 has 13 residues. The ends lost 5 bases at V and 10 bases at J; junction bases unmatched: 5. This chain's CDR3 is CASSRQGGSPLHF. The CDR3 coding sequence is TGTGCCAGCAGCCGACAGGGTGGGTCACCCCTCCACTTT.

The V call is TRBV7-6, the J call TRBJ2-3; TRBD1 is a possible D gene (6 bases). Per the germline V gene, CDR1 is SGHVS and CDR2 is FNYEAQ. The CDR3 has 16 amino acids. The V gene lost 1 base and the J gene lost 4 bases, with 15 bases spanning the gap. The DNA of the CDR3 is TGTGCCAGCAGCTTAGTACAGGGTAGTCTCGCAGATACGCAGTATTTT. Translation gives CASSLVQGSLADTQYF.

The rearrangement joins TRBV9 to TRBJ2-7; D gene uncertain. Between the trimmed V and J ends, which lost 0 bases and 2 bases, there was a span of 12 bases. Per the germline V gene, CDR1 is SGDLS and CDR2 is YYNGEE. The CDR3 has 15 amino acids. The CDR3 DNA is TGTGCCAGCAGCGTAGCTTGGGCACTTACCTACGAGCAGTACTTC. This sequence encodes CASSVAWALTYEQYF.

The V gene is TRBV6-5, the J gene TRBJ2-1, with D maybe TRBD1 (6 bases). The CDR3 totals 11 residues. V was cut by 6 bases and J by 9 bases, with 9 bases left in between. The germline CDR1 and CDR2 sequences are MNHEY and SVGAGI. In DNA form, the CDR3 reads TGTGCCAGCAGACAGGGATCTGAGCAGTTCTTC. Translated: CASRQGSEQFF.

The V call is TRBV11-2, the J call TRBJ1-1, with a tentative D call TRBD1 (6 bases). CDR1 and CDR2 from the germline V gene are SGHAT and FQNNGV. This CDR3 has 13 amino acids. V gave up 0 bases and J gave up 11 bases, with 13 bases separating them. The CDR3 is CASSLDLGDTAFF. The DNA for the CDR3 is TGTGCCAGCAGCTTAGATCTCGGGGACACGGCTTTCTTT.

CDR3 nucleotide sequence: TGCGCCAGCAGCCAATACGAGGGGGATGAGCAGTTCTTC. It is translated as CASSQYEGDEQFF. The chain combines TRBV4-1 with TRBJ2-1; D is perhaps TRBD1 (6 bases). The CDR3 is 13 amino acids. Trimming took 2 bases from V and 8 from J, leaving 10 bases between them. CDR1 and CDR2 from the germline V gene are MGHRA and YSYEKL.

This rearrangement joins TRBV6-5 to TRBJ1-5; D not certain. V lost 9 bases to trimming and J lost 2 bases, with 14 bases between them. The CDR3 sequence is 14 residues long. Germline V lookup: CDR1 MNHEY, CDR2 SVGAGI. The DNA for the CDR3 is TGTGCCAGTAGGGCCGGAGTGGGCAATCAGCCCCAGCATTTT. The encoded protein is CASRAGVGNQPQHF.

There are a few counts of this clone. V and J are TRBV11-2 and TRBJ1-1; tentative D call: TRBD1 (5 bases). The CDR3 spans 17 residues. The germline gives CDR1 SGHAT, CDR2 FQNNGV. Trimming took off 1 base at V and 0 bases at J, with 15 bases between the two ends. Here the CDR3 reads CASSLVRGGHVNTEAFF. CDR3 nucleotides: TGTGCCAGCAGCTTAGTAAGAGGTGGACACGTGAACACTGAAGCTTTCTTT.

This clone was counted many times. The chain uses TRBV11-3 and TRBJ1-5; 8 nucleotides match TRBD1. V shed 4 bases, J shed 7 bases, and the junction held 3 bases outside the gene matches. The germline V gene encodes CDR1 SGHNT and CDR2 YENEEA. The CDR3 is 13 amino acids. The CDR3 is CASSYYRGQPQHF. In nucleotides, the CDR3 is TGTGCCAGCAGCTACTACAGGGGGCAGCCCCAGCATTTT.

The table lists this clone with a count of one. The genes are TRBV9 and TRBJ2-6, with a tentative D call TRBD1 (5 bases). CDR1 and CDR2 from the germline V gene are SGDLS and YYNGEE. The CDR3 sequence is 15 residues long. Deletions cut 0 bases from V and 2 bases from J, with 6 bases between. The CDR3 loop is CASSVVGAGANVLTF. The CDR3 nucleotides are TGTGCCAGCAGCGTAGTAGGGGCTGGGGCCAACGTCCTGACTTTC.

The rearrangement joins TRBV6-5 to TRBJ2-5; 8 bases align to TRBD2. The ends lost 7 bases at V and 7 bases at J; junction bases unmatched: 8. The CDR3 spans 13 residues. Germline loops: CDR1 MNHEY, CDR2 SVGAGI. Here the CDR3 DNA reads TGTGCCAGCATGGGACTAGTCGAGGGGACCCAGTACTTC. Translation: CASMGLVEGTQYF.

J is TRBJ2-6 and V is TRBV5-1, with 10 bases matching TRBD1. The CDR3 totals 18 residues. The J segment lost 1 base and the V segment lost 2 bases, leaving 6 bases of the junction unmatched. The germline V gene encodes CDR1 SGHRS and CDR2 YFSETQ. CDR3 sequence: CASSFSGTGVSGANVLTF. The DNA for the CDR3 is TGCGCCAGCAGCTTTTCCGGGACAGGGGTGTCTGGGGCCAACGTCCTGACTTTC.

The rearrangement links TRBV30 to TRBJ2-7, with D possibly matching TRBD2 (7 bases). The CDR3 length is 14 residues. Germline V gene sequence: CDR1 GTSNPN, CDR2 SVGIG (reference sequence). V was clipped by 3 bases and J by 7 bases, with 19 bases between them. In DNA form, the CDR3 reads TGTGCCTGGAGGTCCTCGGGGGGCGCGGAGGAGCAGTACTTC. Amino acid sequence: CAWRSSGGAEEQYF.

V is TRBV28 and J is TRBJ2-3; D is uncertain. Germline V gene lookup returns CDR1 MDHEN and CDR2 SYDVKM. This CDR3 region has 14 residues. The V end lost 3 bases, the J end lost 5 bases, and 12 bases lay between the germline ends. The CDR3 DNA reads TGTGCCAGCAGTTTGCAAGCGATAAAAGATACGCAGTATTTT. The encoded protein is CASSLQAIKDTQYF.

The chain recombines TRBV30 with TRBJ1-1, with no clear D. CDR3 size: 13 residues. Deletions cut 4 bases from V and 6 bases from J, with 15 bases between. Germline V gives CDR1 GTSNPN, CDR2 SVGIG (reference sequence). The CDR3 reads CAWTPDLFAEAFF. DNA for the CDR3: TGTGCCTGGACCCCGGACCTTTTCGCTGAAGCTTTCTTT.